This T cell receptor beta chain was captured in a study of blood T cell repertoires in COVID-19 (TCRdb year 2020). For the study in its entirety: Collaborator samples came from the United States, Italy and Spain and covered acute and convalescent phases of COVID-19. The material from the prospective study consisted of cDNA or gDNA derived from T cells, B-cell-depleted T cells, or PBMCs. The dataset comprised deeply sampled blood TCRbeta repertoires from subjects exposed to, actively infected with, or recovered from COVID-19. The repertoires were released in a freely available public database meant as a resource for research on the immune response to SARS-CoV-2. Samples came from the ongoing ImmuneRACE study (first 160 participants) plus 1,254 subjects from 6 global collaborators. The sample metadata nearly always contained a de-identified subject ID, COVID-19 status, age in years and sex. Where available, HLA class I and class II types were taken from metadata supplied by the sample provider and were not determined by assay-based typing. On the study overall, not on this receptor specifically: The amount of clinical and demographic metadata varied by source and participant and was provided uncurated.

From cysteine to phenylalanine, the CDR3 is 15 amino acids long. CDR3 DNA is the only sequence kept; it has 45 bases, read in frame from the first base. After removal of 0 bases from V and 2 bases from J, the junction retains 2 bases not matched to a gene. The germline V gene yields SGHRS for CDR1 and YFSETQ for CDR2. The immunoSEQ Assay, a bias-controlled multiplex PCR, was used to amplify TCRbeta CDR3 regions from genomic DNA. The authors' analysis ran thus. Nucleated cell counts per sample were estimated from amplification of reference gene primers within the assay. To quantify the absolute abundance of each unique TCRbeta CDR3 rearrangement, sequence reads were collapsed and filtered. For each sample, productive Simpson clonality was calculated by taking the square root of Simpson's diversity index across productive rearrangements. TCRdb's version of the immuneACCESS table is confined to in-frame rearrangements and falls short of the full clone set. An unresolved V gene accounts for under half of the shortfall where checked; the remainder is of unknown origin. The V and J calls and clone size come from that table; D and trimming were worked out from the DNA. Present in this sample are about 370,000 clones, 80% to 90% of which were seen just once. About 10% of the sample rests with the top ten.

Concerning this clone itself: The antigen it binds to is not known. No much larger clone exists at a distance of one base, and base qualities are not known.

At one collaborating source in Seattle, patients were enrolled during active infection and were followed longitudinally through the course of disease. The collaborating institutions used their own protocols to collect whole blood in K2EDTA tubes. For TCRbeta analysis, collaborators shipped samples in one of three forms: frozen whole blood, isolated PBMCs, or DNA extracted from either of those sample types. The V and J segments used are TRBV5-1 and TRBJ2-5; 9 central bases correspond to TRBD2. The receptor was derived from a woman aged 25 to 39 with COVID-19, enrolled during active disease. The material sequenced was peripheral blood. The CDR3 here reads CASSLGLAVQETQYF. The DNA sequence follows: TGCGCCAGCAGCTTGGGACTAGCGGTGCAAGAGACCCAGTACTTC.